A single T cell receptor (beta chain) is shown here with its context. Antigen specificity is unknown. The CDR3 runs to 14 residues. Trimming stripped 3 bases from V and 5 bases from J, with 14 bases between. Germline V gene sequence: CDR1 MNHNY, CDR2 SVGAGI (reference sequence). The data were produced by immunoSEQ multiplex PCR, yet TCRdb's version contains in-frame clones alone and is incomplete. The sample lists about 14,000 clones; over 60% were seen once. This sample was taken from a study of vaccination effects on CD4 cells after COVID-19. Before sequencing, viral peptide pools were used by the ViraFEST assay to expand antigen-specific CD4+ T cells. Isolating CD4+ T cells followed approximately 9 days of culture. Days 3 and 7 were when half the medium was replaced with IL-2 medium. Study-level findings and limits: Both infection-induced and vaccine-induced clones contracted markedly at late post-vaccination timepoints.

The chain recombines TRBV6-6 with TRBJ2-7; D is ambiguous. The TCR was taken from a human donor who received a COVID-19 vaccine. Material: CD4+ T cells from PBMCs cultured with HCoV-229E spike peptides, obtained before COVID-19 vaccination. CDR3: CASSYYLWSDEQYF. The CDR3 DNA reads as TGTGCCAGCAGTTATTATTTGTGGTCGGACGAGCAGTACTTC.